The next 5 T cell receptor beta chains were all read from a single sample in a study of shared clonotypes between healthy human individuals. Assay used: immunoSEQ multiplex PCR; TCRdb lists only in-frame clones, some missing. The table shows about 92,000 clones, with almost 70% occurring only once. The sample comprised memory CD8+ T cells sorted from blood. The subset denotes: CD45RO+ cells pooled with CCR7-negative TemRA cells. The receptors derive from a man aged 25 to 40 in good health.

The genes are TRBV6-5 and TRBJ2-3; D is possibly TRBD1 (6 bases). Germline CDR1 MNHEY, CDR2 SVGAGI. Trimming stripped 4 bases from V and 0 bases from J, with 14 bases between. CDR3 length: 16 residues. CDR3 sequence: CASSSDRSQSTDTQYF. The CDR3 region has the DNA TGTGCCAGCAGTTCTGACAGGTCCCAAAGCACAGATACGCAGTATTTT.

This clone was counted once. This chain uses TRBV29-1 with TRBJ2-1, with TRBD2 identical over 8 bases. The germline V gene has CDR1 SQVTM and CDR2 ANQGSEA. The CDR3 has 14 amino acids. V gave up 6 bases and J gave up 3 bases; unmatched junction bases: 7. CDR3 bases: TGCAGCGTCCCCGCGGGACTAGTCTACAATGAGCAGTTCTTC. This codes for CSVPAGLVYNEQFF.

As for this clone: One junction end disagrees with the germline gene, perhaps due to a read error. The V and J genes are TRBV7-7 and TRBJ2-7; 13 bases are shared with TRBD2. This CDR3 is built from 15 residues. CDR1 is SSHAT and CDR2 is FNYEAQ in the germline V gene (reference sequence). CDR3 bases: TGTGCTAGCAGCCCAGGACTAGCGGGAGCCTACGAGCAGTACTTC. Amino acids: CASSPGLAGAYEQYF.

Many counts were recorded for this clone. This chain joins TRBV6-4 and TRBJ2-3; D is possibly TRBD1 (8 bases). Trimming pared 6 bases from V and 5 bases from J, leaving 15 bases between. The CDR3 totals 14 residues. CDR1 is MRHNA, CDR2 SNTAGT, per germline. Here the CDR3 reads CASSKTGEGDTQYF. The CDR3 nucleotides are TGTGCCAGCAGCAAGACAGGGGAGGGAGATACGCAGTATTTT.

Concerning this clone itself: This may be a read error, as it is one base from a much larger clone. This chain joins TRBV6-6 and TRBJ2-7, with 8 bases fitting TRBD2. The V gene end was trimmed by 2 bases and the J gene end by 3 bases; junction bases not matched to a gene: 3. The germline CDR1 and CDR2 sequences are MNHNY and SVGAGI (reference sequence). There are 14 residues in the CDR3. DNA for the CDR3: TGTGCCAGCAGTTACGGGGCGGGGGGCTACGAGCAGTACTTC. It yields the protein CASSYGAGGYEQYF.